One sample yielded the 32 T cell receptor beta chains listed below, sequenced in a study of chemoradiotherapy in HPV16-positive cancers. Assay: immunoSEQ multiplex PCR; the TCRdb copy retains only in-frame clones and omits some. The sample records about 35,000 clones, 80% to 95% being singletons. The sequencing used blood, collected from a patient who underwent chemoradiotherapy. The receptors were sampled from a human donor with HPV-associated anogenital cancer.

V and J are TRBV14 and TRBJ2-7; TRBD2 matches 12 bases. The CDR3 sequence is 14 residues long. CDR1 SGHDN and CDR2 FVKESK come from the germline V gene. Germline trimming cut 4 bases from V and 5 bases from J; bases unmatched to any gene: 3. DNA of the CDR3: TGTGCCAGCAGCCTGACTAGCGGGGGCGACGAGCAGTACTTC. Translation: CASSLTSGGDEQYF.

The CDR3 reads CASGPRQGGEQYF. The CDR3 DNA sequence: TGTGCCAGCGGTCCACGGCAGGGTGGCGAGCAGTACTTC. This sequence joins TRBV27 and TRBJ2-7, with a tentative D call TRBD1 (5 bases). From germline, CDR1 is MNHEY and CDR2 SMNVEV (reference sequence). V shed 8 bases and J shed 6 bases, with 17 bases lying between them. CDR3 length equals 13 residues.

The chain employs TRBV18 and TRBJ2-5, with TRBD1 matching over 8 bases. V lost 4 bases, J lost 4 bases, and 5 bases stayed unmatched. This CDR3 has 14 amino acids. CDR1 is KGHSH and CDR2 is LQKENI in the germline V gene. The CDR3 loop is CASSLDRASETQYF. As DNA, the CDR3 is TGTGCCAGCTCACTGGACAGGGCCTCAGAGACCCAGTACTTC.

The V call is TRBV10-3, the J call TRBJ1-1; D is possibly TRBD1 (5 bases). The CDR3 runs to 14 residues. Germline V gives CDR1 ENHRY, CDR2 SYGVKD. V lost 6 bases and J lost 3, with 14 bases in between. CDR3 protein: CAIRTGTGDTEAFF. DNA of the CDR3: TGTGCCATCAGGACCGGGACCGGAGACACTGAAGCTTTCTTT.

This chain uses TRBV6-5 with TRBJ1-1; D is perhaps TRBD1 (6 bases). This CDR3 has 13 amino acids. Trimming cost V 6 bases and J 1 base, with 9 bases left between them. CDR1 and CDR2 (germline): MNHEY, SVGAGI. The CDR3 DNA sequence: TGTGCCAGCAGCGTGACAGGGAACACTGAAGCTTTCTTT. Amino acids: CASSVTGNTEAFF.

The rearrangement joins TRBV7-2 to TRBJ1-4, with TRBD1 as a possible D gene (6 bases). Germline V CDR1 and CDR2: SGHTA, FQGNSA. The CDR3 runs 17 residues. Trimming removed 1 base from V and 8 bases from J, with 20 bases in between. This CDR3 is CASSLGGRGRGVEKLFF. The CDR3 DNA reads as TGTGCCAGCAGCTTAGGGGGTCGGGGGCGCGGTGTGGAAAAACTGTTTTTT.

The chain's CDR3 is CASSVATGGSPLHF. DNA of the CDR3: TGTGCCAGCAGCGTAGCTACGGGTGGGTCACCCCTCCACTTT. This rearrangement joins TRBV9 to TRBJ1-6; no clear D gene. Germline loops: CDR1 SGDLS, CDR2 YYNGEE. V was pared by 0 bases and J by 10 bases, with 11 bases between. The CDR3 contains 14 residues.

This rearrangement joins TRBV6-5 to TRBJ2-1; 9 bases are a match to TRBD1. This CDR3 contains 13 residues. CDR1 MNHEY and CDR2 SVGAGI come from the germline V gene. V shed 10 bases, J shed 6 bases, and the junction held 7 bases outside the gene matches. The CDR3 DNA follows: TGTGCCACCACTCTGGACAGGGGCAATGAGCAGTTCTTC. Protein sequence: CATTLDRGNEQFF.

The chain has TRBV28 and TRBJ1-1, with TRBD1 as a possible D gene (5 bases). CDR1 is MDHEN and CDR2 is SYDVKM in the germline V gene. CDR3 length: 14 residues. The V and J ends lost 7 bases and 7 bases respectively, with 19 bases between them. The CDR3 protein is CASTRGGVAVEAFF. The CDR3 DNA reads TGTGCCAGCACCCGGGGGGGAGTGGCGGTTGAAGCTTTCTTT.

This chain links TRBV7-2 with TRBJ1-4; no reliable D call. Trimming took 0 bases from V and 2 from J, leaving 7 bases between them. Germline CDR1 SGHTA, CDR2 FQGNSA. CDR3 size: 15 residues. CDR3 in DNA: TGTGCCAGCAGCTTAGCAGGGCTCACTAATGAAAAACTGTTTTTT. This gives the protein CASSLAGLTNEKLFF.

The sample holds one count of this clone. V and J are TRBV29-1 and TRBJ1-5, with D possibly matching TRBD1 (5 bases). This CDR3 spans 15 amino acids. The ends were cut back, 5 bases at V and 0 bases at J, with 14 bases in the middle. CDR1 SQVTM and CDR2 ANQGSEA come from the germline V gene. CDR3 residues: CSVNAQVNSNQPQHF. CDR3 sequence (DNA): TGCAGCGTTAACGCACAGGTTAATAGCAATCAGCCCCAGCATTTT.

CDR3 amino acids: CASSLQGTKGLNTEAFF. The CDR3 region has the DNA TGTGCCAGCAGCCTGCAAGGTACTAAGGGCCTGAACACTGAAGCTTTCTTT. The rearrangement uses TRBV7-3 and TRBJ1-1; D remains ambiguous. Trimming removed 5 bases at V and 0 bases at J, with 19 bases between. The CDR3 is 17 amino acids. Germline lookup yields CDR1 SGHTA and CDR2 FQGTGA.

The genes are TRBV19 and TRBJ2-1, with 14 bases lining up with TRBD2. The V gene's germline CDR1 is LNHDA and CDR2 SQIVND (reference sequence). V dropped 3 bases and J dropped 7; count of bases not matched to a gene: 11. The CDR3 spans 18 residues. DNA of the CDR3: TGTGCCAGTAGTATGATTCGACTAGCGGGGGGGCCGTCAAATGAGCAGTTCTTC. This sequence encodes CASSMIRLAGGPSNEQFF.

In nucleotides, the CDR3 is TGTGCCAGCAGTTCACAGGGTTATGGCTACACCTTC. This gives the protein CASSSQGYGYTF. The chain employs TRBV27 and TRBJ1-2, with a tentative D call TRBD1 (6 bases). CDR1 and CDR2 from the germline V gene are MNHEY and SMNVEV (reference sequence). The CDR3 spans 12 residues. The V gene lost 4 bases and the J gene lost 5 bases, with 8 bases spanning the gap.

V usage is TRBV7-2 and J usage is TRBJ1-2, with 11 bases lining up with TRBD1. The germline gives CDR1 SGHTA, CDR2 FQGNSA. The CDR3 totals 13 residues. With V trimmed by 5 bases and J by 8 bases, 4 bases remained unmatched. The CDR3 reads CASSRRDRGGYTF. Here the CDR3 DNA reads TGTGCCAGCAGCCGTAGGGACAGGGGGGGCTACACCTTC.

This chain joins TRBV4-1 and TRBJ1-5; D is uncertain. Germline CDR1 and CDR2: MGHRA and YSYEKL. The V gene lost 4 bases and the J gene lost 2 bases, with 9 bases spanning the gap. This CDR3 is built from 14 residues. The CDR3 loop is CASSPGRGNQPQHF. In DNA form, the CDR3 reads TGCGCCAGCAGCCCCGGTCGGGGCAATCAGCCCCAGCATTTT.

The chain has TRBV18 and TRBJ2-7, with 9 bases aligning to TRBD1. V lost 3 bases and J lost 6; bases outside the gene matches: 3. Germline assignment: CDR1 KGHSH and CDR2 LQKENI. CDR3 size: 13 residues. DNA for the CDR3: TGTGCCAGCTCACCTCTGGACAGGGGCGAGCAGTACTTC. It is translated as CASSPLDRGEQYF. Combining the CDR3 with reference TRBV18 and TRBJ2-7 gives the whole variable domain NAGVMQNPRHLVRRRGQEARLRCSPMKGHSHVYWYRQLPEEGLKFMVYLQKENIIDESGMPKERFSAEFPKEGPSILRIQQVVRGDSAAYFCASSPLDRGEQYFGPGTRLTVT.

The chain joins TRBV30 to TRBJ2-7; D uncertain. The length of the CDR3 is 10 residues. CDR1 GTSNPN and CDR2 SVGIG come from the germline V gene (reference sequence). The V gene lost 4 bases and the J gene lost 5 bases, with 6 bases spanning the gap. The DNA of the CDR3 is TGTGCCTGGATAGGGCACGAGCAGTACTTC. Its protein is CAWIGHEQYF.

V is TRBV7-2 and J is TRBJ2-3, with unresolved D. V lost 1 base and J 1 base, leaving 12 bases between the germline ends. This CDR3 has 16 residues. Germline CDR1 reads SGHTA; CDR2 reads FQGNSA. DNA of the CDR3: TGTGCCAGCAGCTTAGGTTCCGGGTTTGGCACAGATACGCAGTATTTT. It codes for CASSLGSGFGTDTQYF. Full variable domain (remainder filled in from reference TRBV7-2 and TRBJ2-3): GAGVSQSPSNKVTEKGKDVELRCDPISGHTALYWYRQSLGQGLEFLIYFQGNSAPDKSGLPSDRFSAERTGGSVSTLTIQRTQQEDSAVYLCASSLGSGFGTDTQYFGPGTRLTVL.

The count of this clone is one. V and J are TRBV6-1 and TRBJ1-2, with 7 bases identical to TRBD1. This CDR3 has 15 residues. V gave up 3 bases and J gave up 1 base; unmatched junction bases: 5. Germline assignment: CDR1 MNHNS and CDR2 SASEGT. In DNA, the CDR3 is TGTGCCAGCAGTGAGCCCAGGGGGAGTAACTATGGCTACACCTTC. Translation: CASSEPRGSNYGYTF.

The CDR3 protein is CASSFRDSANEQFF. The DNA of the CDR3 is TGTGCCAGCAGCTTCCGGGACTCAGCCAATGAGCAGTTCTTC. This sequence joins TRBV5-5 and TRBJ2-1; D is possibly TRBD2 (6 bases). The CDR3 is made up of 14 amino acids. The germline gives CDR1 SGHKS, CDR2 YYEKEE (reference sequence). Trimming pared 2 bases from V and 6 bases from J, leaving 12 bases between.

Of note for this clone: One junction end disagrees with the germline gene, perhaps due to a read error. The chain couples TRBV7-7 to TRBJ2-5, with 7 bases aligning to TRBD1. Germline CDR1 reads SSHAT; CDR2 reads FNYEAQ (reference sequence). The CDR3 loop spans 14 amino acids. The CDR3 DNA reads TGTGCTAGCAGCTTTGGGGGACAGCAAGAGACCCAGTACTTC. It is translated as CASSFGGQQETQYF.

This rearrangement joins TRBV5-4 to TRBJ2-7, with TRBD1 as a possible D gene (6 bases). The CDR3 has 15 residues. CDR1 and CDR2 (germline): SGHNT, YYREEE (reference sequence). V was pared by 5 bases and J by 0 bases, with 15 bases between. The CDR3 DNA sequence: TGTGCCAGCAGTTACGACAGGCCGAGCTCCTACGAGCAGTACTTC. Amino acids: CASSYDRPSSYEQYF. Looking up the rest from reference TRBV5-4 and TRBJ2-7 gives the full variable domain: ETGVTQSPTHLIKTRGQQVTLRCSSQSGHNTVSWYQQALGQGPQFIFQYYREEENGRGNFPPRFSGLQFPNYSSELNVNALELDDSALYLCASSYDRPSSYEQYFGPGTRLTVT.

The chain links TRBV6-5 to TRBJ2-3, with D unclear. Looked up from germline, CDR1 is MNHEY and CDR2 is SVGAGI. V dropped 2 bases and J dropped 8 bases, with 8 bases sitting between them. The CDR3 has 12 residues. The DNA of the CDR3 is TGTGCCAGCAGTTACCCCCGAGGTACGCAGTATTTT. This codes for CASSYPRGTQYF.

The chain carries TRBV9 and TRBJ2-5; D might be TRBD1 (6 bases). This CDR3 spans 14 amino acids. Germline V gene lookup returns CDR1 SGDLS and CDR2 YYNGEE. The V gene lost 0 bases and the J gene lost 4 bases, with 10 bases spanning the gap. CDR3 protein: CASSVAGDPETQYF. The CDR3, as DNA: TGTGCCAGCAGCGTAGCAGGGGACCCAGAGACCCAGTACTTC.

The V and J genes are TRBV6-4 and TRBJ1-1, with D possibly matching TRBD1 (5 bases). Trimming took off 4 bases at V and 8 bases at J, with 17 bases between the two ends. Germline CDR1 is MRHNA and CDR2 is SNTAGT. The length of the CDR3 is 14 residues. The CDR3 DNA sequence: TGTGCCAGCAGTGCTTACGAGGGGTCAGCCGAAGCTTTCTTT. It encodes CASSAYEGSAEAFF.

The J gene is TRBJ2-2, the V gene TRBV6-1, with TRBD2 identical over 9 bases. This CDR3 spans 18 amino acids. From germline, CDR1 is MNHNS and CDR2 SASEGT. The J segment lost 0 bases and the V segment lost 4 bases, leaving 9 bases of the junction unmatched. This chain's CDR3 is CASSARVAGVANTGELFF. The CDR3 nucleotides read TGTGCCAGCAGTGCACGAGTAGCGGGGGTCGCGAACACCGGGGAGCTGTTTTTT.

The V and J genes are TRBV7-9 and TRBJ1-6; possibly TRBD1 for D (6 bases). The CDR3 is made up of 16 amino acids. The V end was cut by 6 bases, the J end by 0 bases, with 12 bases between. Per germline, CDR1 SEHNR and CDR2 FQNEAQ (reference sequence). The CDR3 here is CASSLGGVSYNSPLHF. Written as DNA, the CDR3 is TGTGCCAGCAGTCTAGGGGGAGTCTCCTATAATTCACCCCTCCACTTT.

This chain joins TRBV7-9 and TRBJ1-2; D is perhaps TRBD1 (5 bases). This CDR3 is 14 amino acids long. CDR1 is SEHNR, CDR2 FQNEAQ, per germline (reference sequence). The germline V and J ends were trimmed by 1 base and 1 base, with 7 bases remaining between them. CDR3 in amino acids: CASSLVGVNYGYTF. The CDR3 DNA is TGTGCCAGCAGCTTAGTAGGGGTTAACTATGGCTACACCTTC.

This sequence joins TRBV27 and TRBJ2-3; D is undetermined. The CDR3 length is 14 residues. V was clipped by 0 bases and J by 2 bases, with 6 bases between them. The V gene's germline CDR1 is MNHEY and CDR2 SMNVEV (reference sequence). The CDR3, as DNA: TGTGCCAGCAGTTTATCTCGGGCCACAGATACGCAGTATTTT. Its protein is CASSLSRATDTQYF.

This clone was seen a single time. V and J are TRBV5-1 and TRBJ1-5; possible D gene TRBD1, 5 bases. The CDR3 has 17 residues. The germline V and J ends were trimmed by 0 bases and 2 bases, with 15 bases remaining between them. Germline CDR1 and CDR2: SGHRS and YFSETQ. The CDR3: CASSLGLRGGGNQPQHF. Here the CDR3 DNA reads TGCGCCAGCAGCTTGGGCCTTAGGGGAGGAGGCAATCAGCCCCAGCATTTT. The full variable domain, completed using reference TRBV5-1 and TRBJ1-5, is KAGVTQTPRYLIKTRGQQVTLSCSPISGHRSVSWYQQTPGQGLQFLFEYFSETQRNKGNFPGRFSGRQFSNSRSEMNVSTLELGDSALYLCASSLGLRGGGNQPQHFGDGTRLSIL.

The chain employs TRBV4-1 and TRBJ2-1; TRBD2 matches 8 bases. The V gene end was trimmed by 2 bases and the J gene end by 2 bases; junction bases not matched to a gene: 2. Germline values: CDR1 MGHRA, CDR2 YSYEKL. The CDR3 totals 15 residues. CDR3 in amino acids: CASSQRGGTYNEQFF. CDR3 DNA sequence: TGCGCCAGCAGCCAACGGGGGGGGACCTACAATGAGCAGTTCTTC.